The text below deals with one TCR beta chain. Its antigen is still unknown. The sample comes from a study of cytomegalovirus exposure and HLA in healthy donors. Study results and caveats: TCR beta chains numbering roughly 150 were designated cytomegalovirus-associated.

Clones were read by immunoSEQ multiplex PCR, and TCRdb kept only the in-frame ones, dropping some. The sample holds around 60,000 clones, 95% to 97% seen once. The germline V gene has CDR1 MNHNS and CDR2 SASEGT. The CDR3 has 15 amino acids. Trimming removed 0 bases from V and 2 bases from J; junction bases left unmatched: 4. What was sequenced was PBMCs. The chain is built from TRBV6-1 and TRBJ2-7, with 7 positions matching TRBD1. The TCR originated in a woman aged 18-29 years in good health and CMV-seronegative. The CDR3 bases are TGTGCCAGCAGTGAAGCGGGACAGCTAACCTACGAGCAGTACTTC. Protein sequence: CASSEAGQLTYEQYF.